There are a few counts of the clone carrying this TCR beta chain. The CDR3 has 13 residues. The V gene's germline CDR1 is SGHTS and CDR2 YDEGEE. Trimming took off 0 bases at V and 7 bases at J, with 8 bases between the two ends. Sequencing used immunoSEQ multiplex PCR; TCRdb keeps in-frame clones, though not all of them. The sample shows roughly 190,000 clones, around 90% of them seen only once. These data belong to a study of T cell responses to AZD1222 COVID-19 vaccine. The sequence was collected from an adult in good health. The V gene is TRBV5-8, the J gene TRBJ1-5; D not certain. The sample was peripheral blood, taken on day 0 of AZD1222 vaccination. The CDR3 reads CASSLDKGQPQHF. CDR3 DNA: TGTGCCAGCAGCTTGGATAAGGGCCAGCCCCAGCATTTT.